This TCR beta chain was sequenced in a study of T cell clonotyping in hematopoietic cell transplantation. Germline CDR1 reads MNHEY; CDR2 reads SVGAGI. The CDR3 is made up of 15 amino acids. Trimming left V 2 bases short and J 2 bases short, with 12 bases between. Sequencing used immunoSEQ multiplex PCR; TCRdb keeps in-frame clones, though not all of them. The sample lists roughly 900 clones, about 60% occurring once. The rearrangement joins TRBV6-5 to TRBJ2-5; weak D call: TRBD2 (7 bases). The receptor was isolated from a male patient aged 55 to 69 who had an allogeneic stem cell transplant, so the T cells may come from the graft donor. Some clones in this sample may be carry-over from other donors' samples. The sequencing used peripheral blood mononuclear cells, collected 30 days after allogeneic stem cell transplant. In DNA form, the CDR3 reads TGTGCCAGCAGTTACGGGGGGGCCCTACAAGAGACCCAGTACTTC. It specifies CASSYGGALQETQYF.